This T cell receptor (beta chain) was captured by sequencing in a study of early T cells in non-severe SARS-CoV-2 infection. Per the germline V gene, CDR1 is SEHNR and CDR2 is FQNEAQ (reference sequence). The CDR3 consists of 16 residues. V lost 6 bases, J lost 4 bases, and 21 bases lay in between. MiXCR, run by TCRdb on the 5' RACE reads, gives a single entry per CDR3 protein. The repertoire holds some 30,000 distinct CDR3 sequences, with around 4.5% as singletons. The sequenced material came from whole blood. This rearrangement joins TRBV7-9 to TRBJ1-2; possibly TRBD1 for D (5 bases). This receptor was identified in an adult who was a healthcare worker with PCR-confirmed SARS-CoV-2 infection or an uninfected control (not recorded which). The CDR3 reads CASRPKRVPGTYGYTF. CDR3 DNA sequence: TGTGCCAGCAGGCCTAAAAGAGTCCCAGGGACCTATGGCTACACCTTC.